Listed here is a single T cell receptor (beta chain). Its target is not known. This entry is derived from a study of STAT5B mutations in CD4+ large granular lymphocyte leukemia. Whole-study findings and limits: Higher CD4+ than CD8+ T-LGLL clonality might reflect small sample size. Compared with healthy controls (2/35), patient top clones favored TRBV06 (8/27). About a quarter of private leukemic clonotypes occurred rarely in other patients' non-leukemic repertoires.

Control samples were healthy donors' buffy coats. Germline values: CDR1 SGHAT, CDR2 FQNNGV. The CDR3 totals 14 residues. Deletions cut 5 bases from V and 8 bases from J, with 15 bases between. Measured with immunoSEQ multiplex PCR; TCRdb has only the in-frame clones, and not every one. This sample carries around 20,000 clones, about 79% of them seen once, and the ten largest clones take around 4%. This TCR was sampled from a human donor in good health. The sample comprised CD4+ T cells from blood buffy coats. The chain joins TRBV11-2 to TRBJ1-4; D perhaps matches TRBD1 (6 bases). The DNA of the CDR3 is TGTGCCAGCAGCCAATCGACAGGTCGGGAAAAACTGTTTTTT. The encoded protein is CASSQSTGREKLFF. Full variable domain (outside the CDR3, taken from reference TRBV11-2 and TRBJ1-4): EAGVAQSPRYKIIEKRQSVAFWCNPISGHATLYWYQQILGQGPKLLIQFQNNGVVDDSQLPKDRFSAERLKGVDSTLKIQPAKLEDSAVYLCASSQSTGREKLFFGSGTQLSVL.